The sequence of this T cell receptor beta chain was determined in a study of blood T cell repertoires in COVID-19. About the study: Some COVID-19 samples were acute and others convalescent; all came from the United States, Italy and Spain. Nucleic acid was either cDNA or gDNA, and it came from T cells, B-cell-depleted T cells, or PBMCs.

Patients in Seattle were enrolled during active infection, then followed longitudinally. Per the germline V gene, CDR1 is SEHNR and CDR2 is FQNEAQ (reference sequence). V lost 6 bases to trimming and J lost 8 bases; unmatched junction nucleotides: 11. The CDR3 length is 15 residues. In the original analysis: Estimation of nucleated cell counts was performed using reference gene primer amplification. Assay: immunoSEQ multiplex PCR; the TCRdb copy retains only in-frame clones and omits some. Clonal size and the V and J genes are those of that table, whereas D and trimming came from the DNA. The sample carries hundreds of thousands of clones, 85% to 90% recorded once.

This clonotype was obtained from a woman in her seventies with COVID-19, enrolled during active disease. The sequenced sample was peripheral blood. The rearrangement joins TRBV7-9 to TRBJ2-1, with TRBD2 matching 9 bases. CDR3 nucleotides: TGTGCCAGCAGTCAAGGGCGGGGGGGCACCGATGAGCAGTTCTTC. Its translation: CASSQGRGGTDEQFF.